This T cell receptor beta chain emerged from a study of identical twins. Study-wide points: Partly confounded zero-insertion analyses could result from invariant MAIT and iNKT cells. The study found excess low generation probability among twin-shared out-of-frame alpha sequences.

V lost 2 bases to trimming and J lost 1 base, with 12 bases between them. Germline CDR1 is SGHRS and CDR2 is YFSETQ. The CDR3 contains 15 residues. TCRdb analysed the 5' RACE reads with MiXCR anew, one entry per CDR3 protein. Of around 370,000 distinct CDR3 sequences detected, around 9% appear once; the ten largest clones hold 8.5% to 10%. On this clonotype itself: What it binds is not known.

The genes are TRBV5-1 and TRBJ1-1; D may be TRBD1 (6 bases). The TCR originated in a woman aged 45-59 years in good health. The sample was naive T cells sorted from blood. DNA for the CDR3: TGCGCCAGCAGCTTAGCCGGGACACCGAACACTGAAGCTTTCTTT. Translated: CASSLAGTPNTEAFF.